Listed below are T cell receptor beta chains from one sample, sequenced in a study of T-cell memory formation after mild COVID-19. TCRdb used MiXCR to reprocess the 5' RACE reads, holding one entry per CDR3 protein. Of around 370,000 distinct CDR3 sequences listed, about 21% are singletons. The specimen sequenced was PBMCs or a T cell subset sorted from them (not recorded which). The receptors here all came from an adult woman who had mild COVID-19 (a few samples of this study predate the infection). Cell type and time point are not known. Each CDR3 is given with its conserved first and last residue. A D gene is named only where the DNA matches it firmly. A row's size may be missing; if present it is once, few, many or a size class.

clone_size	v_call	j_call	d_call	cdr3_nt	cdr3_aa
NA	TRBV29-1	TRBJ2-1	NA	TGCAGCCCCCTCCGGGACTTGAACAGGGTGGGGCAGTTCTTC	CSPLRDLNRVGQFF
NA	TRBV7-9	TRBJ2-7	NA	TGTGCCAGCAGCTTAGCGGGACTTCCCGAGCAGTACTTC	CASSLAGLPEQYF
many	TRBV4-2	TRBJ1-1	NA	TGTGCCAGCAGCCAAGATATAGGGTGGGAAAGCACTGAAGCTTTCTTT	CASSQDIGWESTEAFF
few	TRBV9	TRBJ2-1	TRBD2	TGTGCCAGCAGCGGGGCGGCGGGACTAGTCTACAATGAGCAGTTCTTC	CASSGAAGLVYNEQFF
NA	TRBV12-3/TRBV12-4	TRBJ1-5	NA	TGTGCCAGCAGTTACACTTCGGGGTCGGGCAATCAGCCCCAGCATTTT	CASSYTSGSGNQPQHF
NA	TRBV7-2	TRBJ2-6	NA	TGTGCCAGCAGCTTAAGGCCCCGCGGTCAAAGGGCCAACGTCCTGACTTTC	CASSLRPRGQRANVLTF
few	TRBV6-6	TRBJ1-5	NA	TGTGCCAGCAGTTACCCGGGGGATCAGCCCCAGCATTTT	CASSYPGDQPQHF
few	TRBV12-3/TRBV12-4	TRBJ1-1	NA	TGTGCCAGCAGCTTGGGACACCCCATGAACACTGAAGCTTTCTTT	CASSLGHPMNTEAFF
few	TRBV12-3/TRBV12-4	TRBJ2-2	TRBD2	TGTGCCAGCAGCTCTAGCGGCGGGGAGCTGTTTTTT	CASSSSGGELFF
NA	TRBV7-3	TRBJ2-7	NA	TGTGCCAGCAGCTCAAAGGTAGCTCCGGCGTACGAGCAGTACTTC	CASSSKVAPAYEQYF
NA	TRBV3-1	TRBJ1-2	TRBD1	TGTGCCAGCAGCCAAGTAGGACAGGGCCATGGCTACACCTTC	CASSQVGQGHGYTF
few	TRBV7-2	TRBJ2-7	NA	TGTGCCAGCAGCGACCTACACGGAGCTGACTACGAGCAGTACTTC	CASSDLHGADYEQYF
NA	TRBV5-6	TRBJ1-5	TRBD1	TGTGCCAGCAGCCACTCCGGGACAGTTTCTCAGCCCCAGCATTTT	CASSHSGTVSQPQHF
once	TRBV6-1	TRBJ1-2	TRBD1	TGTGCCAGCATCAGGACAGGCCTTTATGGCTACACCTTC	CASIRTGLYGYTF
NA	TRBV12-3/TRBV12-4	TRBJ1-1	TRBD1	TGTGCCAGCACCACTCTACTGAACAGGGGGATCTCTGAAGCTTTCTTT	CASTTLLNRGISEAFF
NA	TRBV7-2	TRBJ2-5	NA	TGTGCCAGCAGCCCGAGTCGCACTCAAGAGACCCAGTACTTC	CASSPSRTQETQYF
NA	TRBV24-1	TRBJ2-1	NA	TGTGCCACCAGTGCACACGGGAGCTCCTACAATGAGCAGTTCTTC	CATSAHGSSYNEQFF
NA	TRBV5-1	TRBJ2-7	NA	TGCGCCAGCAGTACCGGGACACCACAATCCTACGAGCAGTACTTC	CASSTGTPQSYEQYF
NA	TRBV6-5	TRBJ2-1	NA	TGTGCCAGCGAACAGGGGGGGCGGAGCGGCAATGAGCAGTTCTTC	CASEQGGRSGNEQFF
NA	TRBV4-3	TRBJ2-7	NA	TGCGCCAGCAGCCAAGACGAGGCGCGGGAGCAGTACTTC	CASSQDEAREQYF
NA	TRBV24-1	TRBJ2-5	NA	TGTGCCACCAGTGATCTCATGAATGGGAGGCAAGAGACCCAGTACTTC	CATSDLMNGRQETQYF
few	TRBV12-3/TRBV12-4	TRBJ2-3	TRBD1	TGTGCCAGCAGTTTATCAGGGGGCCCAGTAGATACGCAGTATTTT	CASSLSGGPVDTQYF
few	TRBV20-1	TRBJ1-2	NA	TGCAGTGCTAGAGATCAGAGGGTAGCTAACTATGGCTACACCTTC	CSARDQRVANYGYTF
few	TRBV4-2	TRBJ2-3	TRBD2	TGTGCCAGCGGGACTAGCGGGAGGAGGGATACGCAGTATTTT	CASGTSGRRDTQYF
few	TRBV20-1	TRBJ2-5	NA	TGCAGTGCCGGAGAGGCCCCTAAAGAGACCCAGTACTTC	CSAGEAPKETQYF
few	TRBV4-1	TRBJ2-1	NA	TGCGCCAGCAGCCAAGATTCGGAGGAATTGAGCTCCTACAATGAGCAGTTCTTC	CASSQDSEELSSYNEQFF
few	TRBV25-1	TRBJ1-4	NA	TGTGCCAGCAGTTTCAGGGGCTCGGCTAATGCGGAAAAACTGTTTTTT	CASSFRGSANAEKLFF
NA	TRBV6-6	TRBJ1-2	NA	NA	CASTSVAGGDYGYTF
few	TRBV12-3/TRBV12-4	TRBJ2-7	NA	TGTGCCAGCAGTTTAGGGGGGTTTCTCGAGCAGTACTTC	CASSLGGFLEQYF
few	TRBV7-2	TRBJ2-7	TRBD1	TGTGCCAGCAGCTTAGGTCCCACAGGGGCGATAGAGCAGTACTTC	CASSLGPTGAIEQYF
few	TRBV28	TRBJ2-1	TRBD2	TGTGCCAGCAGTCCATCCCGGGCGGGAGGGTCCTACAATGAGCAGTTCTTC	CASSPSRAGGSYNEQFF
NA	TRBV7-8	TRBJ1-5	NA	TGTGCCAGCAGCTATCTAGGTCGGCGGGGTATTCAGCCCCAGCATTTT	CASSYLGRRGIQPQHF
NA	TRBV3-1	TRBJ1-2	NA	TGTGCCAGCAGCCGCGGACAAAATTTGGGCTATGGCTACACCTTC	CASSRGQNLGYGYTF
NA	TRBV18	TRBJ1-5	NA	TGTGCCAGCTCACCTCGAGGCACGGTGGAAAATCAGCCCCAGCATTTT	CASSPRGTVENQPQHF
NA	TRBV20-1	TRBJ2-1	TRBD2	TGCGGAATAGCGGGAGGTTCCAACAATGAGCAGTTCTTC	CGIAGGSNNEQFF
few	TRBV2	TRBJ2-1	NA	TGTGCCAGCAGTGACGTGACTAGCTACAATGAGCAGTTCTTC	CASSDVTSYNEQFF
many	TRBV27	TRBJ1-1	NA	TGTGCCAGCAGACCCCTGGGTGAGCGGAGGAACACTGAAGCTTTCTTT	CASRPLGERRNTEAFF
few	TRBV18	TRBJ2-7	TRBD1	TGTGCCAGCTCACCATCGCGACAGGGGGCCAACGAGCAGTACTTC	CASSPSRQGANEQYF